This T cell receptor (beta chain) came from a study of OX40 agonist ivuxolimab in advanced cancers. Study-wide results and caveats: At 0.1 to 3.0 mg/kg, CD4+ and CD8+ blood T cells expanded clonally by week 6.

This clone was picked up a small number of times. Its antigen remains unknown. This CDR3 is 14 amino acids long. CDR1 and CDR2 (germline): MNHEY, SMNVEV (reference sequence). The V gene end was trimmed by 6 bases and the J gene end by 6 bases; junction bases not matched to a gene: 6. Measured with immunoSEQ multiplex PCR; TCRdb has only the in-frame clones, and not every one. This table holds approximately 72,000 clones, 84% found once. The sample consisted of CD4+ or CD8+ T cells sorted from blood, taken in a trial of the OX40 agonist ivuxolimab. This chain uses TRBV27 with TRBJ2-7; 12 bases align to TRBD2. The sequence was obtained from an adult with an advanced solid tumor such as melanoma, head and neck, liver or kidney cancer. The chain's CDR3 is CASRILAGGPEQYF. The CDR3 nucleotides read TGTGCCAGCAGAATACTAGCGGGAGGTCCCGAGCAGTACTTC.